A selection of T cell receptor beta chains follows, all from one sample in a study of T cell changes during pregnancy in multiple sclerosis. Repertoires were generated with immunoSEQ multiplex PCR, while TCRdb's copy carries only in-frame clones and drops some. The sample yields about 130,000 clones, roughly 96% seen once. Source: peripheral blood, taken after pregnancy. The receptors were gathered from a female donor with multiple sclerosis, enrolled in a pregnancy study. Each CDR3 is given with its conserved first and last residue. D genes are given only for firm matches. Only some rows state a clone size, as once, few, many or a class for expanded clones.

D gene	V gene	clone size	J gene	CDR3 protein	CDR3 DNA
TRBD1	TRBV11-2	NA	TRBJ2-2	CASSLTGPTGELFF	TGTGCCAGCAGCTTGACAGGGCCGACCGGGGAGCTGTTTTTT
TRBD1	TRBV6-5	NA	TRBJ1-2	CASSSGQGSYGYTF	TGTGCCAGCAGTTCGGGACAGGGGTCCTATGGCTACACCTTC
NA	TRBV6-6	NA	TRBJ2-7	CASSTGTRGYEQYF	TGTGCCAGCAGCACCGGGACTCGGGGGTACGAGCAGTACTTC
TRBD2	TRBV28	NA	TRBJ2-2	CASSKTSGRATGELFF	TGTGCCAGCAGCAAGACTAGCGGGAGGGCGACCGGGGAGCTGTTTTTT
TRBD2	TRBV18	NA	TRBJ2-5	CASSRPVAGGVETQYF	TGTGCCAGCTCACGGCCGGTAGCGGGAGGGGTCGAGACCCAGTACTTC
NA	TRBV9	NA	TRBJ2-1	CASSPLGGEQFF	TGTGCCAGCAGCCCATTGGGGGGTGAGCAGTTCTTC
NA	TRBV6-1	NA	TRBJ2-2	CASSHRVGTGELFF	TGTGCCAGCAGCCACAGGGTTGGCACCGGGGAGCTGTTTTTT
NA	TRBV5-6	NA	TRBJ2-3	CASSLDQKDTQYF	TGTGCCAGCAGCTTGGACCAGAAAGATACGCAGTATTTT
NA	TRBV27	NA	TRBJ2-1	CASSKTFIAFSYNEQFF	TGTGCCAGCAGTAAAACGTTTATAGCGTTTTCCTACAATGAGCAGTTCTTC
NA	TRBV9	NA	TRBJ2-3	CASSARVSTDTQYF	TGTGCCAGCAGCGCCCGGGTTAGCACAGATACGCAGTATTTT
TRBD2	TRBV28	once	TRBJ2-3	CASSPDSGRSTDTQYF	TGTGCCAGCAGCCCCGATAGCGGGAGAAGCACAGATACGCAGTATTTT
TRBD1	TRBV19	NA	TRBJ1-2	CASSLGQGAFNYGYTF	TGTGCCAGTAGTCTGGGACAGGGGGCATTCAACTATGGCTACACCTTC
TRBD1	TRBV27	NA	TRBJ2-5	CASSFGTGGGETQYF	TGTGCCAGCAGTTTTGGGACAGGGGGCGGGGAGACCCAGTACTTC
TRBD1	TRBV5-1	NA	TRBJ1-5	CASSWTGNSNQPQHF	TGCGCCAGCAGCTGGACAGGGAATAGCAATCAGCCCCAGCATTTT
TRBD2	TRBV28	NA	TRBJ2-2	CASSRLAGVAGELFF	TGTGCCAGCAGTCGACTAGCGGGAGTTGCCGGGGAGCTGTTTTTT
TRBD2	TRBV7-9	NA	TRBJ2-2	CASSLGTSGDTGELFF	TGTGCCAGCAGCTTAGGTACTAGCGGAGACACCGGGGAGCTGTTTTTT
NA	TRBV11-2	NA	TRBJ2-7	CASSLKRTVSSYEQYF	TGTGCCAGCAGCTTAAAAAGGACAGTCAGTAGCTACGAGCAGTACTTC
NA	TRBV19	NA	TRBJ2-7	CASSIGQVTSYEQYF	TGTGCCAGTAGTATAGGGCAGGTCACGTCCTACGAGCAGTACTTC
NA	TRBV12-5	NA	TRBJ1-2	CASGPGEGSYGYTF	TGTGCTAGTGGTCCGGGGGAGGGAAGCTATGGCTACACCTTC
NA	TRBV27	once	TRBJ2-7	CASSLGRAGEQYF	TGTGCCAGCAGTTTGGGGCGAGCAGGCGAGCAGTACTTC
TRBD2	TRBV19	NA	TRBJ2-1	CASRAGNYNEQFF	TGTGCCAGTAGAGCGGGAAACTACAATGAGCAGTTCTTC
NA	TRBV5-6	NA	TRBJ1-1	CASSLNGVNTEAFF	TGTGCCAGCAGCTTGAACGGAGTTAACACTGAAGCTTTCTTT
NA	TRBV29-1	NA	TRBJ2-5	CSVERLARQETQYF	TGCAGCGTTGAGCGTCTAGCGAGACAAGAGACCCAGTACTTC
TRBD1	TRBV7-9	NA	TRBJ2-3	CASTGTGSSTDTQYF	TGTGCCAGCACCGGGACAGGCTCTAGCACAGATACGCAGTATTTT
TRBD1	TRBV18	NA	TRBJ1-2	CASTARGRRGYGYTF	TGTGCCAGCACGGCCAGGGGGCGCCGGGGCTATGGCTACACCTTC
TRBD2	TRBV6-5	NA	TRBJ2-7	CASSYSGGRGGEQYF	TGTGCCAGCAGTTACTCAGGCGGGAGAGGAGGCGAGCAGTACTTC
TRBD1	TRBV28	NA	TRBJ1-5	CASTDPTAGGYQPQHF	TGTGCCAGCACCGATCCAACGGCAGGGGGATATCAGCCCCAGCATTTT
NA	TRBV9	NA	TRBJ2-1	CASSGGEAYEQFF	TGTGCCAGCAGCGGGGGCGAAGCATATGAGCAGTTCTTC
TRBD1	TRBV4-1	NA	TRBJ2-7	CASSQDLEQGGLSDEQYF	TGCGCCAGCAGCCAAGATTTGGAACAGGGGGGTTTATCGGACGAGCAGTACTTC
NA	TRBV29-1	NA	TRBJ2-3	CSVAQGGWGDTQYF	TGCAGCGTTGCCCAGGGAGGTTGGGGGGATACGCAGTATTTT
TRBD2	TRBV11-2	NA	TRBJ2-1	CASSIRSSGGYNEQFF	TGTGCCAGCAGCATAAGGTCTAGCGGGGGCTACAATGAGCAGTTCTTC
NA	TRBV30	NA	TRBJ2-7	CAWSVRGYEQYF	TGTGCCTGGAGTGTAAGGGGCTACGAGCAGTACTTC
NA	TRBV28	NA	TRBJ2-7	CASSPARRYYEQYF	TGTGCCAGCAGTCCAGCGCGGAGGTACTACGAGCAGTACTTC
NA	TRBV18	NA	TRBJ2-1	CASSPRLGSDEQFF	TGTGCCAGCTCACCTAGGCTAGGAAGCGATGAGCAGTTCTTC
NA	TRBV7-9	NA	TRBJ2-7	CASSLGGGDEQYF	TGTGCCAGCAGCTTAGGAGGAGGAGACGAGCAGTACTTC
NA	TRBV20-1	NA	TRBJ1-1	CSARYAGSF	TGCAGTGCTCGATACGCAGGATCTTTT
TRBD2	TRBV7-2	once	TRBJ2-3	CASSGTSGITDTQYF	TGTGCCAGCAGCGGGACTAGCGGGATCACAGATACGCAGTATTTT
NA	TRBV5-4	NA	TRBJ2-2	CASSSRGELFF	TGTGCCAGCAGCTCGAGGGGGGAGCTGTTTTTT
TRBD2	TRBV4-1	NA	TRBJ2-7	CASSLNGGRVGEQYF	TGCGCCAGCAGCCTAAATGGCGGGAGGGTTGGGGAGCAGTACTTC
NA	TRBV28	NA	TRBJ1-5	CASSLTNGGQPQHF	TGTGCCAGCAGTCTTACGAACGGTGGTCAGCCCCAGCATTTT
NA	TRBV7-2	NA	TRBJ2-5	CASSFRGSAETQYF	TGTGCCAGCAGCTTTCGGGGATCCGCAGAGACCCAGTACTTC
TRBD1	TRBV18	NA	TRBJ2-5	CASSPSGGIGETQYF	TGTGCCAGCTCACCTTCAGGGGGTATCGGAGAGACCCAGTACTTC
TRBD1	TRBV7-8	NA	TRBJ2-6	CASSLTMGTGDAEGANVLTF	TGTGCCAGCAGCTTAACAATGGGGACAGGGGACGCGGAAGGGGCCAACGTCCTGACTTTC
TRBD2	TRBV6-6	NA	TRBJ2-5	CASSYAALAVQETQYF	TGTGCCAGCAGTTACGCGGCACTAGCGGTTCAAGAGACCCAGTACTTC
NA	TRBV2	NA	TRBJ2-6	CASKRLYLTDSGANVLTF	TGTGCCAGCAAGAGACTATATCTTACTGATTCTGGGGCCAACGTCCTGACTTTC
NA	TRBV14	NA	TRBJ2-2	CASSLLSVGIINTGELFF	TGTGCCAGCAGCCTCCTTAGCGTAGGGATCATCAACACCGGGGAGCTGTTTTTT
NA	TRBV10-2	NA	TRBJ2-7	CASGGTLTYEQYF	TGCGCCAGTGGGGGGACCCTGACCTACGAGCAGTACTTC
TRBD2	TRBV5-1	NA	TRBJ2-1	CASSLETSAYNEQFF	TGCGCCAGCAGCTTGGAGACTAGCGCCTACAATGAGCAGTTCTTC
NA	TRBV5-1	NA	TRBJ1-1	CASSQVGRPEAFF	TGCGCCAGCAGCCAGGTCGGTAGACCTGAAGCTTTCTTT
NA	TRBV14	few	TRBJ1-1	CASSQAYTEAFF	TGTGCCAGCAGCCAGGCCTACACTGAAGCTTTCTTT
TRBD2	TRBV29-1	NA	TRBJ2-7	CSAVGLAGREQYF	TGCAGCGCGGTGGGACTAGCGGGCCGCGAGCAGTACTTC
NA	TRBV5-1	NA	TRBJ2-7	CASSPGGTATALYEQYF	TGCGCCAGCAGCCCGGGAGGGACAGCCACCGCCCTGTACGAGCAGTACTTC
NA	TRBV15	once	TRBJ2-1	CATRADSYNEQFF	TGTGCCACCAGGGCTGACTCCTACAATGAGCAGTTCTTC
NA	TRBV9	NA	TRBJ1-2	CASSVDGLYGYTF	TGTGCCAGCAGCGTAGACGGACTCTATGGCTACACCTTC